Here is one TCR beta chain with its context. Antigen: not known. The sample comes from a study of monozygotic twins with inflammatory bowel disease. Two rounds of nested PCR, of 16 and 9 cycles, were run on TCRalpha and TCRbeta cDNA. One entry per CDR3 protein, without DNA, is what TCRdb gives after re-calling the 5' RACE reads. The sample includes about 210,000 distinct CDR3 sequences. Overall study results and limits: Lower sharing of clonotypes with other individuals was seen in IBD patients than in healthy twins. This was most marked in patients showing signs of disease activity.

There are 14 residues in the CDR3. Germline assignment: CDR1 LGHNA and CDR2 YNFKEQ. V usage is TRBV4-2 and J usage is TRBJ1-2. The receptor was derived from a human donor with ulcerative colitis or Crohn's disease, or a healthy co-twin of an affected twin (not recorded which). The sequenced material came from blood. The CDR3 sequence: CASSQDQGSYGYTF.